This T cell receptor beta chain was obtained from a study of PD-L1 blockade in urothelial cancer. Background on the study: Patients initiated atezolizumab at some point between 2014 and 2015 at 1,200 mg intravenously every 3 weeks. Blood analyses occurred 3 weeks (second dose) and 6 weeks post treatment start. Of under 30 patients, approximately 23 were males with bladder-origin urothelial cancer.

V gave up 3 bases and J gave up 2 bases, with 10 bases separating them. Germline V gene sequence: CDR1 LNHDA, CDR2 SQIVND (reference sequence). The CDR3 runs 15 residues. Sequencing used immunoSEQ multiplex PCR; TCRdb keeps in-frame clones, though not all of them. This sample has roughly 84,000 clones, with roughly 80% found just once. This TCR came from a man between 65 and 85 years old with urothelial cancer. The sample here was PBMCs, taken around atezolizumab (anti-PD-L1) treatment. J is TRBJ2-2 and V is TRBV19; D remains ambiguous. The CDR3 nucleotides are TGTGCCAGTAGTATGCAATCCAGAAACACCGGGGAGCTGTTTTTT. It yields the protein CASSMQSRNTGELFF.